The following is a T cell receptor beta chain sequence with its context. The germline V and J ends were trimmed by 4 bases and 7 bases, with 14 bases remaining between them. The CDR3 runs 14 residues. From germline, CDR1 is SGHTA and CDR2 FQGTGA. Cohort assignment relied on participant-reported clinical history. TCRdb's table, derived via immunoSEQ multiplex PCR, lists solely in-frame clones and lacks some. The data contain under 200,000 clones, roughly 90% of them singletons. The source of the sample is a study of blood T cell repertoires in COVID-19. At the level of the study: In each case, the material was cDNA or gDNA derived from T cells, B-cell-depleted T cells, or PBMCs.

The V and J genes are TRBV7-3 and TRBJ2-1, with D perhaps TRBD1 (6 bases). This TCR derives from a woman between 50 and 59 years old who had recovered from COVID-19. The sequenced sample was PBMCs or T cells enriched from blood (not recorded which). CDR3 in DNA: TGTGCCAGCAGCTCAGCCGACAGGCGGAATGAGCAGTTCTTC. It codes for CASSSADRRNEQFF. The variable domain in full, with the rest retrieved from reference TRBV7-3 and TRBJ2-1, is GAGVSQTPSNKVTEKGKYVELRCDPISGHTALYWYRQSLGQGPEFLIYFQGTGAADDSGLPNDRFFAVRPEGSVSTLKIQRTERGDSAVYLCASSSADRRNEQFFGPGTRLTVL.